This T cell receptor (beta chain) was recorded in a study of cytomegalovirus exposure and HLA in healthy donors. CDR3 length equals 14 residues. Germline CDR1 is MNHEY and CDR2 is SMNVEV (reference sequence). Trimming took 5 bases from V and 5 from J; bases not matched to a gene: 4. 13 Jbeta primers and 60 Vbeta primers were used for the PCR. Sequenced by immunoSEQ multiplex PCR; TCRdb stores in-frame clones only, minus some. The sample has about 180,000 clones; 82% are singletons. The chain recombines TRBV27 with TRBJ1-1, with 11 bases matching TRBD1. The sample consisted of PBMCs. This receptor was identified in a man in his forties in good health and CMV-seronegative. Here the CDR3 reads CASSARDRGTEAFF. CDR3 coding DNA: TGTGCCAGCAGTGCCCGGGACAGGGGGACTGAAGCTTTCTTT.